A single sample gave rise to the 6 T cell receptor beta chains below, sequenced in a study of blood T cell repertoires in COVID-19. Using immunoSEQ multiplex PCR, the repertoire was profiled, and TCRdb retains in-frame clones only, with some absent. The sample carries around 200,000 clones, 80% to 85% recorded once. The specimen sequenced was peripheral blood. Source of these receptors: a woman in her seventies with COVID-19, enrolled during active disease.

The chain combines TRBV3-1 (or the pseudogene TRBV3-2) with TRBJ1-6; D remains unclear. V was shortened by 4 bases and J by 6 bases, with 7 bases between the two germline ends. The CDR3 length is 13 residues. Germline CDR1 reads LGHDT; CDR2 reads YNNKEL (reference sequence). The CDR3 loop reads CASSLSGNSPLHF. CDR3 DNA sequence: TGTGCCAGCAGCCTAAGCGGTAATTCACCCCTCCACTTT.

The chain links TRBV2 to TRBJ2-5; D ambiguous. This CDR3 contains 13 residues. CDR1 is SNHLY, CDR2 FYNNEI, per germline. Trimming cost V 5 bases and J 5 bases, with 12 bases left between them. This chain's CDR3 is CASSFASLETQYF. The CDR3 DNA reads as TGTGCCAGCAGTTTTGCTAGTCTTGAGACCCAGTACTTC.

J is TRBJ2-5 and V is TRBV30; possibly TRBD2 for D (6 bases). Per the germline V gene, CDR1 is GTSNPN and CDR2 is SVGIG (reference sequence). Trimming cost V 2 bases and J 1 base, with 11 bases left between them. The CDR3 is 14 amino acids. The CDR3 DNA reads as TGTGCCTGGAGTTGGGCGGGATTCCAAGAGACCCAGTACTTC. Translation: CAWSWAGFQETQYF.

V gene TRBV6-5 combines with J gene TRBJ2-7, with D possibly matching TRBD1 (5 bases). Trimming removed 2 bases from V and 3 bases from J, with 11 bases in between. The CDR3 has 14 amino acids. Germline V gene data show CDR1 as MNHEY and CDR2 as SVGAGI. The CDR3 sequence is CASSYAAGIYEQYF. The CDR3 DNA is TGTGCCAGCAGTTACGCGGCAGGGATCTACGAGCAGTACTTC.

The chain joins TRBV11-3 to TRBJ2-7; 8 nucleotides line up with TRBD2. The CDR3 consists of 11 residues. With 10 bases clipped from V and 11 bases from J, the junction kept 10 bases outside the gene matches. Germline CDR1 SGHNT, CDR2 YENEEA. CDR3 in amino acids: CAIIPPAGEYF. Written as DNA, the CDR3 is TGTGCCATCATACCCCCAGCGGGGGAGTACTTC.

The chain has TRBV2 and TRBJ1-1; D is possibly TRBD1 (5 bases). The CDR3 sequence is 14 residues long. In germline, CDR1 is SNHLY, CDR2 FYNNEI. V was clipped by 3 bases and J by 0 bases, with 8 bases between them. CDR3 protein: CASSEAGMNTEAFF. The CDR3 coding sequence is TGTGCCAGCAGTGAGGCAGGGATGAACACTGAAGCTTTCTTT.